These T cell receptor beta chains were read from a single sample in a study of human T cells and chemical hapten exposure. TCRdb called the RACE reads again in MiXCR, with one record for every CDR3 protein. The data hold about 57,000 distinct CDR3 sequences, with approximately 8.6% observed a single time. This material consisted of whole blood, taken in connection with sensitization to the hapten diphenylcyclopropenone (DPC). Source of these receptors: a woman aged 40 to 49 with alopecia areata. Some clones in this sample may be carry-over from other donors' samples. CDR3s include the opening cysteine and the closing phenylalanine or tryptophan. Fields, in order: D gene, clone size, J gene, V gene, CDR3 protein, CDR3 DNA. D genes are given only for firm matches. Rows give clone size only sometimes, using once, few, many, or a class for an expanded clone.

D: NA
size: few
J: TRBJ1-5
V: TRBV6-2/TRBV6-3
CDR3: CASGYRQPQHF
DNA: TGTGCCAGCGGTTATAGGCAGCCCCAGCATTTT

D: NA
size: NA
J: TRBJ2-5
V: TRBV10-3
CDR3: CAISDPVVQETQYF
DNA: TGTGCCATCAGTGACCCCGTGGTCCAAGAGACCCAGTACTTC

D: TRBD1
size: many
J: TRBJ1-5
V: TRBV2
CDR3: CASSRQGLVQPQHF
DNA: TGTGCCAGCAGTAGACAGGGTTTGGTCCAGCCCCAGCATTTT

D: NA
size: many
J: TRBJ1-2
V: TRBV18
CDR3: CASSRAGESPNYGYTF
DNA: TGTGCCAGCTCACGGGCAGGCGAATCTCCTAACTATGGCTACACCTTC

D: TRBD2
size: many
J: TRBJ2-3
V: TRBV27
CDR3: CASRGLVGTDTQYF
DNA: TGTGCCAGCAGGGGACTAGTGGGCACAGATACGCAGTATTTT

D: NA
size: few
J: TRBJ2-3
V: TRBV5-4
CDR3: CASSGALARTVTDTQYF
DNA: TGTGCCAGCAGCGGCGCTCTAGCCCGAACGGTCACAGATACGCAGTATTTT

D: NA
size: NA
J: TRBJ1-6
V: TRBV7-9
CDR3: CASSPGQYNSVLHF
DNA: TGTGCCAGCAGCCCGGGACAATATAATTCAGTCCTCCACTTT

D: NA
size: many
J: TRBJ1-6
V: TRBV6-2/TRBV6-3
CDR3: CASSYSAGVGSPLHF
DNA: TGTGCCAGCAGTTACTCGGCCGGAGTTGGGTCACCCCTCCACTTT

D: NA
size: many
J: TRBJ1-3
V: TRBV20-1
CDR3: CSARDTGVPGNTIYF
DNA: TGCAGTGCTAGAGATACGGGTGTACCTGGAAACACCATATATTTT

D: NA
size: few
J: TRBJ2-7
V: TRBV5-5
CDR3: CASSLQVLALTYEQYF
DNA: TGTGCCAGCAGCTTGCAAGTCCTAGCGCTTACCTACGAGCAGTACTTC

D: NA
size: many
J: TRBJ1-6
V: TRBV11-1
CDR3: CASVGQQNSPLHF
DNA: TGTGCCAGCGTAGGACAGCAAAATTCACCCCTCCACTTT

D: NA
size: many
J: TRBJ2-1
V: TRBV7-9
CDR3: CASISRETSSVF
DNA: TGTGCCAGCATCTCCCGGGAGACGTCATCCGTCTTC

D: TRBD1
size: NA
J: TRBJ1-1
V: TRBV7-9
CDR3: CASSSDRVYTEAFF
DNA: TGTGCCAGCAGCTCCGACAGGGTGTACACTGAAGCTTTCTTT

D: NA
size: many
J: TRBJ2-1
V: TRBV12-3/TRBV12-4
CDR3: CASSHTSSYNEQFF
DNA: TGTGCCAGCAGTCACACAAGCTCCTACAATGAGCAGTTCTTC

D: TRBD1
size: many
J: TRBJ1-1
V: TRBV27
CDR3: CASSIRQGNTEAFF
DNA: TGTGCCAGCAGTATACGACAGGGGAACACTGAAGCTTTCTTT

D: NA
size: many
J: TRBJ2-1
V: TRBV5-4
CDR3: CASSKNRSGPALEQFF
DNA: TGTGCCAGCAGCAAGAATCGATCGGGGCCCGCTCTTGAGCAGTTCTTC

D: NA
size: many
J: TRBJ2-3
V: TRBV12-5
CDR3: CASGFLAASDTQYF
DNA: TGTGCTAGTGGTTTCCTGGCCGCCTCAGATACGCAGTATTTT

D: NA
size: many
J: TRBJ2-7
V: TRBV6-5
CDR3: CASSYSGGSSYEQYF
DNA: TGTGCCAGCAGTTACTCTGGGGGTAGCTCCTACGAGCAGTACTTC

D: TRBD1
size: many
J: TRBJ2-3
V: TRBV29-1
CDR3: CSVRTGALNTQYF
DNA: TGCAGCGTAAGGACAGGTGCCTTGAATACGCAGTATTTT

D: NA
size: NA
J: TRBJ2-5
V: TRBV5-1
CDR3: CASSGKETQYF
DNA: TGCGCCAGCAGTGGGAAAGAGACCCAGTACTTC

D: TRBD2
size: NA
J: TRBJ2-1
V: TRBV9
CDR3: CASSVDWTSGYNEQFF
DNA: TGTGCCAGCAGTGTGGACTGGACTAGCGGATACAATGAGCAGTTCTTC

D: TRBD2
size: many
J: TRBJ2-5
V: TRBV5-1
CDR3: CASSSGLAGDAETQYF
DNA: TGCGCCAGCAGCTCGGGACTAGCGGGGGACGCAGAGACCCAGTACTTC

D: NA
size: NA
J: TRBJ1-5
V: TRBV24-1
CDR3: CATSGLENQPQHF
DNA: TGTGCCACCAGTGGACTTGAGAATCAGCCCCAGCATTTT

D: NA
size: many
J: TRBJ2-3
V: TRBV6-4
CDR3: CASSDGTSTDTQYF
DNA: TGTGCCAGCAGTGACGGGACTAGCACAGATACGCAGTATTTT

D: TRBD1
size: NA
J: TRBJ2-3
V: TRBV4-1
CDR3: CASSRKVTQGSSTDTQYF
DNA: TGCGCCAGCAGCCGCAAGGTGACACAGGGGTCTTCGACAGATACGCAGTATTTT

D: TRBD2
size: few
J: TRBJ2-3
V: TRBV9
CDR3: CASNLLAGEADTQYF
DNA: TGTGCCAGCAACTTACTAGCGGGGGAAGCAGATACGCAGTATTTT

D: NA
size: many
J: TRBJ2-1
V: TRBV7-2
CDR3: CASSLDAGVNEQFF
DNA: TGTGCCAGCAGCTTAGACGCCGGGGTCAATGAGCAGTTCTTC

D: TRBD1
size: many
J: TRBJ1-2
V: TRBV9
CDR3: CASTRTGGNYGYTF
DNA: TGTGCCAGCACCAGGACAGGGGGGAACTATGGCTACACCTTC

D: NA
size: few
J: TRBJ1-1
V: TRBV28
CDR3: CASSLWGSKGEAFF
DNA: TGTGCCAGCAGTTTATGGGGCTCGAAGGGTGAAGCTTTCTTT